The entry below gives a single TCR beta chain sequence along with its context. Its antigen is currently unknown. This may come from a read error, since a much larger clone is one base off. No conserved phenylalanine or tryptophan ends this CDR3, so it is likely a read error. There were TCR beta CDR3 regions amplified from RNA transcripts. Primed by the HTBI set, a first-round RT-PCR was run on the TCR CDR3. MiXCR, run by TCRdb on the multiplex PCR reads, gives a single entry per CDR3 protein. The sample holds hundreds of thousands of distinct CDR3 sequences, 14% seen once. This record belongs to a study of T cells in Graves' hyperthyroidism and ophthalmopathy. Study-level points and caveats: Peripheral blood also featured most of the thyroid clonotypes expanded above 0.001.

V lost 6 bases, J lost 0 bases, and 5 bases stayed unmatched. Germline V lookup: CDR1 MNHNS, CDR2 SASEGT. The CDR3 is 15 amino acids. The sequencing input was blood. The chain combines TRBV6-1 with TRBJ1-5; 7 nucleotides line up with TRBD1. The receptor was derived from a woman in her late teens or twenties with Graves' hyperthyroidism. The CDR3 DNA is TGTGCCAGCAGACCGACAGGGAATAGCAATCAGCCCCAGCATCTT. Its translation: CASRPTGNSNQPQHL.